This TCR beta chain was documented in a study of blood T cell repertoires in COVID-19. The overall study: Sites in the United States, Italy and Spain provided acute and convalescent COVID-19 samples. T cells, B-cell-depleted T cells, or PBMCs supplied cDNA or gDNA.

V was trimmed by 5 bases and J by 8 bases, leaving 14 bases between them. The germline gives CDR1 MNHEY, CDR2 SMNVEV (reference sequence). This CDR3 comprises 13 residues. Data came from immunoSEQ multiplex PCR; TCRdb stores just in-frame clones and leaves some out. The sample includes approximately 230,000 clones, 70% to 90% of them seen just once. This clone was counted a single time. The source is a young man who had recovered from COVID-19. This chain joins TRBV27 and TRBJ2-3; D is ambiguous. The sample taken for sequencing was peripheral blood. The CDR3 protein is CASSPTPEVTQYF. The CDR3 coding sequence is TGTGCCAGCAGTCCTACCCCCGAGGTTACGCAGTATTTT.